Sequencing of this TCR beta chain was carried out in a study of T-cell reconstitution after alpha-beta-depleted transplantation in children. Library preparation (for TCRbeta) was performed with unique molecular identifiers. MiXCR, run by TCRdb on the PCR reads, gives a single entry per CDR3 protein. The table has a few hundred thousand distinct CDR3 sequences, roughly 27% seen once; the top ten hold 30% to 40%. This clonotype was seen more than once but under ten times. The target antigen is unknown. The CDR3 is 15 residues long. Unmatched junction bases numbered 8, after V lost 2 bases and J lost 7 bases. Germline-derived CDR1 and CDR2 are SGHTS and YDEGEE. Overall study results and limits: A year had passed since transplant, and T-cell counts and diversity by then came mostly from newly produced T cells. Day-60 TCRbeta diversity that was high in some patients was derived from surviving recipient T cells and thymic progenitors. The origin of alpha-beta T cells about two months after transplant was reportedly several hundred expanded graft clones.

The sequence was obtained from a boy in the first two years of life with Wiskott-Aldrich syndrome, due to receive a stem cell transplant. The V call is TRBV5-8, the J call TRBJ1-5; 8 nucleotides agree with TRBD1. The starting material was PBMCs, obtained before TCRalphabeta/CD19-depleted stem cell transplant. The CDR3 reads CASSLTGGRGQPQHF. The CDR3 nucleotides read TGTGCCAGCAGCTTAACAGGGGGAAGAGGGCAGCCCCAGCATTTT.